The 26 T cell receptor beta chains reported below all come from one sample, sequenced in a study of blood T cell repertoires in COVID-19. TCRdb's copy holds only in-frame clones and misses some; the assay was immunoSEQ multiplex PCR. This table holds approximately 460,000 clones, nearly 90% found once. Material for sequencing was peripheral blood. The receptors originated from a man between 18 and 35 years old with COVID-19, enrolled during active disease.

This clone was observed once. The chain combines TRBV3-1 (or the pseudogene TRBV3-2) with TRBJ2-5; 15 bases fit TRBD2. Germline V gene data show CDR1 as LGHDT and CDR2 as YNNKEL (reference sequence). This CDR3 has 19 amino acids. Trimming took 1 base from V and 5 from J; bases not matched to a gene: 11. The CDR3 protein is CASSQVQRTSGGAAETQYF. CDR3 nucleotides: TGTGCCAGCAGCCAAGTTCAGCGGACTAGCGGGGGGGCCGCGGAGACCCAGTACTTC.

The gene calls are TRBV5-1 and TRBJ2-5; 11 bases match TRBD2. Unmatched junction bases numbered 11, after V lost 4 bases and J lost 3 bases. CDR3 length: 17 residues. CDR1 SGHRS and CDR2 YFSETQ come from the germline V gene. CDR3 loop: CASSRGATSGSKETQYF. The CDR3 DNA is TGCGCCAGCAGCCGAGGGGCAACTAGCGGGAGTAAAGAGACCCAGTACTTC.

CDR3 loop: CASTESTNTGELFF. The CDR3 region has the DNA TGTGCCAGCACGGAGAGCACGAACACCGGGGAGCTGTTTTTT. The chain employs TRBV28 and TRBJ2-2; the D is unclear. The CDR3 is 14 amino acids. Trimming shortened V by 7 bases and J by 0 bases, and 9 bases separated the two germline ends. CDR1 and CDR2 from the germline V gene are MDHEN and SYDVKM.

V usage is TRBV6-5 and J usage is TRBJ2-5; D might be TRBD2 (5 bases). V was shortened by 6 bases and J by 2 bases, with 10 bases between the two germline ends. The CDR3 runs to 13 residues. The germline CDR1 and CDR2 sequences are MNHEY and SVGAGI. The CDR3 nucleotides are TGTGCCAGCAGATGGGAGCTGCAAGAGACCCAGTACTTC. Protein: CASRWELQETQYF.

CDR3 nucleotides: TGTGCCAGCAGCTCGCAGGGATCCAATGAAAAACTGTTTTTT. Its translation: CASSSQGSNEKLFF. The V call is TRBV5-5, the J call TRBJ1-4, with D possibly TRBD1 on 5 matching bases. The V gene lost 3 bases and the J gene lost 5 bases, with 11 bases spanning the gap. In germline, CDR1 is SGHKS, CDR2 YYEKEE (reference sequence). CDR3 length: 14 amino acids.

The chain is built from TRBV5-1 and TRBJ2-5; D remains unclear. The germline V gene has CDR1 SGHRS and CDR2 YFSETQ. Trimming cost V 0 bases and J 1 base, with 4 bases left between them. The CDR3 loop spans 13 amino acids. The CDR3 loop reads CASSLASQETQYF. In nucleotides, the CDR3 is TGCGCCAGCAGCTTGGCCAGCCAAGAGACCCAGTACTTC.

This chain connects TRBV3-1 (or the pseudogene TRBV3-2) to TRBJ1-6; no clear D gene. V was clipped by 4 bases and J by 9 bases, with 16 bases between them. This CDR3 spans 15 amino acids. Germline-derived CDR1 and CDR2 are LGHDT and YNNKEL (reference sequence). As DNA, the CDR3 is TGTGCCAGCAGCCTTGGGCAGGCCGGAGGTTCACCCCTCCACTTT. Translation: CASSLGQAGGSPLHF.

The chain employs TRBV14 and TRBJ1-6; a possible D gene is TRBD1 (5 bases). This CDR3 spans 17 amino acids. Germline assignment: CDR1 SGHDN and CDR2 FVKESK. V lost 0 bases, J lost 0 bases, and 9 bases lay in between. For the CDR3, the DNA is TGTGCCAGCAGCCAAGACCCAGACAGCTCCTATAATTCACCCCTCCACTTT. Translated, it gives CASSQDPDSSYNSPLHF.

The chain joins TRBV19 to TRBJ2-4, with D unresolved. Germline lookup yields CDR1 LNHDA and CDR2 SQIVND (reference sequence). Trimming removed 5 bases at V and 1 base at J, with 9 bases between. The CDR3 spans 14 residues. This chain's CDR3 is CASSFTAAKNIQYF. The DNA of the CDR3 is TGTGCCAGTAGTTTCACAGCCGCCAAAAACATTCAGTACTTC.

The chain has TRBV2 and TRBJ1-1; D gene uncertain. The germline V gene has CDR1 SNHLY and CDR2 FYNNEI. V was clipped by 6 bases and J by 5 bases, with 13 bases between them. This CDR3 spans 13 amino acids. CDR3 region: CASRQSRETEAFF. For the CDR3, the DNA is TGTGCCAGCAGACAATCCCGGGAAACTGAAGCTTTCTTT.

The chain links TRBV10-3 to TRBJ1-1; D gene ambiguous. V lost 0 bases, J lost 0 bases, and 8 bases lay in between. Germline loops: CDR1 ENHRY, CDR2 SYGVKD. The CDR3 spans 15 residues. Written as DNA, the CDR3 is TGTGCCATCAGTGAGTCCCACACAATGAACACTGAAGCTTTCTTT. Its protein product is CAISESHTMNTEAFF.

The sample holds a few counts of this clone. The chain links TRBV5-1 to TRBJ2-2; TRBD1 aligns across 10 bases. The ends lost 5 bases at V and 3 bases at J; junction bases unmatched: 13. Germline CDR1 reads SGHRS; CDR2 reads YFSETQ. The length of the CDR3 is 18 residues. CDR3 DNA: TGCGCCAGCAGACTCGGGACAGGGGTAAAGAGGGACACCGGGGAGCTGTTTTTT. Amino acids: CASRLGTGVKRDTGELFF.

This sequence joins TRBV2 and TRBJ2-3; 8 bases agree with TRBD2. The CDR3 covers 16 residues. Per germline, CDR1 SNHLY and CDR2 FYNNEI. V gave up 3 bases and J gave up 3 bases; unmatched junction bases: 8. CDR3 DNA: TGTGCCAGCAGTGATCCCCGGGAGGGCCGAACAGATACGCAGTATTTT. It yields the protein CASSDPREGRTDTQYF.

The CDR3 loop is CASSPDREAKNIQYF. CDR3 bases: TGTGCCAGCTCACCGGACAGGGAGGCCAAAAACATTCAGTACTTC. The J gene is TRBJ2-4, the V gene TRBV18; 8 nucleotides agree with TRBD1. In germline, CDR1 is KGHSH, CDR2 LQKENI. The V segment lost 3 bases and the J segment 1 base; nucleotides outside the gene matches: 2. The CDR3 has 15 amino acids.

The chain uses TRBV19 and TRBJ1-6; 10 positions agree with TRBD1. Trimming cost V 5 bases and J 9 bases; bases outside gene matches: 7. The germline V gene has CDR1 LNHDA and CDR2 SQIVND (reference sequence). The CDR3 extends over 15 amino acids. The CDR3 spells CASSLNRDRGSPLHF. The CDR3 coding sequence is TGTGCCAGTAGTTTGAATCGGGACAGGGGTTCACCCCTCCACTTT.

Written as DNA, the CDR3 is TGTGCCAGCAGCTTATGGGCGGGGGCGTATGGAGAGACCCAGTACTTC. Encoded protein: CASSLWAGAYGETQYF. The chain has TRBV7-9 and TRBJ2-5, with D possibly being TRBD2 (7 bases). Germline V gene lookup returns CDR1 SEHNR and CDR2 FQNEAQ (reference sequence). V was trimmed by 2 bases and J by 4 bases, leaving 17 bases between them. CDR3 length equals 16 residues.

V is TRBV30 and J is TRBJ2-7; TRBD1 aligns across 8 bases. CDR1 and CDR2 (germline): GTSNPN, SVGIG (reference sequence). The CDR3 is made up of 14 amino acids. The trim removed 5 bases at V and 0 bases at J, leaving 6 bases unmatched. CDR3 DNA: TGTGCCTGGCGACAGGGGCCGAGCTCCTACGAGCAGTACTTC. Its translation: CAWRQGPSSYEQYF.

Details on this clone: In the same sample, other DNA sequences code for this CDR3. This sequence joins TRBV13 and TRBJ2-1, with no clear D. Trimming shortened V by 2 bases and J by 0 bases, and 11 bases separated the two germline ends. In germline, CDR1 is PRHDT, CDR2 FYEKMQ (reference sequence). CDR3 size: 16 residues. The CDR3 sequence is CASSLSGGSSYNEQFF. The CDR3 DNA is TGTGCCAGCAGCTTAAGTGGTGGTAGCTCCTACAATGAGCAGTTCTTC.

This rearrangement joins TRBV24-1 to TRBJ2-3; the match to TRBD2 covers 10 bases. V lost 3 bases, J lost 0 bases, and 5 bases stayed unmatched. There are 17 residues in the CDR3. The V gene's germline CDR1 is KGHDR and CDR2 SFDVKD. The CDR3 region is CATSDGTSVTSTDTQYF. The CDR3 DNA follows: TGTGCCACCAGTGATGGGACTAGCGTAACTAGCACAGATACGCAGTATTTT.

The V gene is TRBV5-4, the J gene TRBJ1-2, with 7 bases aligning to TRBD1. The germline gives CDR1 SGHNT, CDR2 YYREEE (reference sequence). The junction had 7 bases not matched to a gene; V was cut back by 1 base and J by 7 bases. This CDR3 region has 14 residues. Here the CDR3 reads CASSLWQGEGGYTF. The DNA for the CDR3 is TGTGCCAGCAGCTTGTGGCAGGGGGAAGGTGGCTACACCTTC.

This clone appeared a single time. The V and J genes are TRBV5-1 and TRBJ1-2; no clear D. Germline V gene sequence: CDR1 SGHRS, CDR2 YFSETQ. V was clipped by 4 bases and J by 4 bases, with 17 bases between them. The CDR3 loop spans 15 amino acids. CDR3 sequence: CASSLGAVPGYGYTF. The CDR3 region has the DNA TGCGCCAGCAGCCTGGGAGCAGTCCCGGGCTATGGCTACACCTTC. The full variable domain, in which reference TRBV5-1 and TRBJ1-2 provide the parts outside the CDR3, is KAGVTQTPRYLIKTRGQQVTLSCSPISGHRSVSWYQQTPGQGLQFLFEYFSETQRNKGNFPGRFSGRQFSNSRSEMNVSTLELGDSALYLCASSLGAVPGYGYTFGSGTRLTVV.

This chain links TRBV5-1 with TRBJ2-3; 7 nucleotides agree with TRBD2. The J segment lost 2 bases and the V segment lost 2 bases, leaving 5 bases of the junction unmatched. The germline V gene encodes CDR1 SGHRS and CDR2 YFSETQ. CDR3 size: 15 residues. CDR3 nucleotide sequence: TGCGCCAGCAGCTTAGGGAGGGGAGCCACAGATACGCAGTATTTT. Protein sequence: CASSLGRGATDTQYF.

The CDR3 DNA reads as TGTGCCAGCAGTTCCCTCGGGACAGCGTCGTATGGCTACACCTTC. It translates to CASSSLGTASYGYTF. The chain employs TRBV27 and TRBJ1-2, with 7 positions matching TRBD1. CDR1 and CDR2 (germline): MNHEY, SMNVEV (reference sequence). The CDR3 contains 15 residues. The ends lost 4 bases at V and 5 bases at J; junction bases unmatched: 10.

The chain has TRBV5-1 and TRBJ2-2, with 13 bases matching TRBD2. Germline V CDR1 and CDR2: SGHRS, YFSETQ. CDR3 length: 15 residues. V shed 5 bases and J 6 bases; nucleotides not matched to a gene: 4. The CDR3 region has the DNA TGCGCCAGCAGAGTTGGACTAGCGGGAGCCGGGGAGCTGTTTTTT. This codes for CASRVGLAGAGELFF.

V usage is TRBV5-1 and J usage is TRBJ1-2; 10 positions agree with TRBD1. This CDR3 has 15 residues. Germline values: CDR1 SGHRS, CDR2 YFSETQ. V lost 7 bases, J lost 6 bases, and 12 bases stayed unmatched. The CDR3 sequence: CASESEPGQGNGYTF. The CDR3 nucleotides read TGCGCCAGCGAGTCAGAACCGGGACAGGGGAATGGCTACACCTTC.

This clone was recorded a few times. DNA of the CDR3: TGCAGTGCTAGAGTTCGGGGGGAGCAGTTCTTC. Protein sequence: CSARVRGEQFF. The gene calls are TRBV20-1 and TRBJ2-1; possible D gene TRBD2, 6 bases. Germline V gene lookup returns CDR1 DFQATT and CDR2 SNEGSKA (reference sequence). Deletions cut 1 base from V and 10 bases from J, with 8 bases between. The CDR3 length is 11 residues.